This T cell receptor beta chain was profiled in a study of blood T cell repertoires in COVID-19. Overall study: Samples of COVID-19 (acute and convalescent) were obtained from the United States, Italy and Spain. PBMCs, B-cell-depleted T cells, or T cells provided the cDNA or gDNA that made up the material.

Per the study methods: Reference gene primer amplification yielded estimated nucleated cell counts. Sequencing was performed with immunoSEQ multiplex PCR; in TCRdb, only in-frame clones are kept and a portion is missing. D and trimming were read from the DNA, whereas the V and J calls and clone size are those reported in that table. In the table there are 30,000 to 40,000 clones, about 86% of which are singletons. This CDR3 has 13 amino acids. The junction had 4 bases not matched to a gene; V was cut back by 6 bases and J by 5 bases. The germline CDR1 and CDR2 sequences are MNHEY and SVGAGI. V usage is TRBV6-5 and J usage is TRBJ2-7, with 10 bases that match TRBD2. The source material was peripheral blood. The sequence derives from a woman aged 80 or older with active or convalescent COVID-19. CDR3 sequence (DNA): TGTGCCAGCAGAGCGGGGGGGTTAAACGAGCAGTACTTC. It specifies CASRAGGLNEQYF.